The 12 T cell receptor beta chains below were found in one sample sequenced in a study of patients and donors after allogeneic stem cell transplantation. TCRdb re-analysed the RT-PCR reads in MiXCR, keeping a single row per CDR3 protein. Here the sample spans about 400,000 distinct CDR3 sequences, more than 15% being singletons. Sample: blood, either unsorted or a sorted T cell fraction (not recorded which). These receptor sequences come from a human donor who was either an allogeneic HSCT recipient or a stem cell or donor lymphocyte infusion donor (not recorded which). It is not recorded whose cells these are; they may come from a transplant donor.

The chain uses TRBV20-1 and TRBJ1-5; D perhaps matches TRBD1 (6 bases). Trimming left V 4 bases short and J 4 bases short, with 14 bases between. CDR1 is DFQATT, CDR2 SNEGSKA, per germline (reference sequence). The CDR3 consists of 14 residues. The CDR3 region has the DNA TGCAGTGCTACCACAGGGAAGTGGAATCAGCCCCAGCATTTT. It encodes CSATTGKWNQPQHF.

This clonotype appeared a few times. This chain connects TRBV5-1 to TRBJ1-1; TRBD1 matches 9 bases. This CDR3 region has 13 residues. Germline-derived CDR1 and CDR2 are SGHRS and YFSETQ. V lost 4 bases, J lost 7 bases, and 5 bases stayed unmatched. CDR3 in DNA: TGCGCCAGCAGCCTGGGACAGGGATTTGAAGCTTTCTTT. This codes for CASSLGQGFEAFF.

The rearrangement links TRBV12-3 or TRBV12-4 to TRBJ2-7, with D perhaps assigned TRBD1 or TRBD2 (6 bases each). The V end was cut by 6 bases, the J end by 2 bases, with 17 bases between. The CDR3 extends over 15 amino acids. CDR3 sequence reads: CASSRWGARAYEQYF. The CDR3 coding sequence is TGTGCCAGCAGCCGCTGGGGGGCTAGGGCCTACGAGCAGTACTTC.

This clonotype was counted many times. The chain employs TRBV7-2 and TRBJ2-1, with TRBD2 as a possible D gene (6 bases). Germline CDR1 and CDR2: SGHTA and FQGNSA. The CDR3 consists of 13 residues. V lost 5 bases and J lost 7, with 12 bases in between. The DNA for the CDR3 is TGTGCCAGCAGCCTTAGACTAGTTAATGAGCAGTTCTTC. Residues: CASSLRLVNEQFF.

The J gene is TRBJ1-5, the V gene TRBV20-1; unclear D gene. V gave up 0 bases and J gave up 2 bases, with 17 bases separating them. The CDR3 is made up of 17 amino acids. CDR1 and CDR2 from the germline V gene are DFQATT and SNEGSKA (reference sequence). In DNA, the CDR3 is TGCAGTGCTAGAGATTATACGGGTTCGGATCGCAATCAGCCCCAGCATTTT. This sequence encodes CSARDYTGSDRNQPQHF.

The chain links TRBV20-1 to TRBJ2-1, with 9 bases aligning to TRBD1. The CDR3 extends over 16 amino acids. Per germline, CDR1 DFQATT and CDR2 SNEGSKA (reference sequence). The V segment lost 0 bases and the J segment 7 bases; nucleotides outside the gene matches: 10. The CDR3 DNA sequence: TGCAGTGCTAGAGATCCGGGACAGGGAGGCGAGAATGAGCAGTTCTTC. Protein: CSARDPGQGGENEQFF.

This clonotype has a handful of counts. The gene calls are TRBV30 and TRBJ2-5; 9 bases are shared with TRBD2. CDR3 size: 13 residues. CDR1 and CDR2 (germline): GTSNPN, SVGIG (reference sequence). V shed 5 bases and J 5 bases; nucleotides not matched to a gene: 6. The CDR3 region has the DNA TGTGCCTGGGTAGCGGGAGTGAGGGAGACCCAGTACTTC. The encoded protein is CAWVAGVRETQYF.

This clonotype appeared a few times. CDR3 sequence (DNA): TGTGCCAGCAGTAGAGGACAGGCAAGCACAGATACGCAGTATTTT. Its translation is CASSRGQASTDTQYF. This rearrangement joins TRBV6-1 to TRBJ2-3; TRBD1 matches 7 bases. Germline V lookup: CDR1 MNHNS, CDR2 SASEGT. V lost 5 bases and J lost 0; bases outside the gene matches: 5. The CDR3 length is 15 residues.

This clonotype turned up a few times. The V call is TRBV5-1, the J call TRBJ1-2, with a possible D match to TRBD1 (5 bases). Germline-derived CDR1 and CDR2 are SGHRS and YFSETQ. The CDR3 loop spans 14 amino acids. V lost 0 bases and J lost 6, with 12 bases in between. CDR3: CASSLAGTRNGYTF. In nucleotides, the CDR3 is TGCGCCAGCAGCTTGGCCGGGACCCGCAATGGCTACACCTTC.

In DNA, the CDR3 is TGTGCCAGCAGTCTGGCTGGGATATCGGGCTACGAGCAGTACTTC. This gives the protein CASSLAGISGYEQYF. This chain connects TRBV6-1 to TRBJ2-7; D is unresolved. The CDR3 is 15 amino acids. Per germline, CDR1 MNHNS and CDR2 SASEGT. V gave up 5 bases and J gave up 3 bases, with 17 bases separating them.

Here the CDR3 reads CAWRPGQRKTQYF. Written as DNA, the CDR3 is TGTGCCTGGAGACCGGGACAGAGAAAGACCCAGTACTTC. The V call is TRBV30, the J call TRBJ2-5; 7 bases align to TRBD1. With V trimmed by 3 bases and J by 6 bases, 7 bases remained unmatched. CDR3 size: 13 residues. Germline V gene data show CDR1 as GTSNPN and CDR2 as SVGIG (reference sequence).

This clonotype was seen more than once but under ten times. V is TRBV4-1 and J is TRBJ2-7, with 9 bases fitting TRBD2. V lost 4 bases and J lost 5; bases outside the gene matches: 9. CDR3 length equals 15 residues. Germline loops: CDR1 MGHRA, CDR2 YSYEKL. In nucleotides, the CDR3 is TGCGCCAGCAGCCCCCCCAGCGGGAGGTTCCACGAGCAGTACTTC. Its protein is CASSPPSGRFHEQYF.